What follows are 6 T cell receptor beta chains derived from one specimen sequenced in a study of blood T cell repertoires in COVID-19. Measured with immunoSEQ multiplex PCR; TCRdb has only the in-frame clones, and not every one. The table lists about 42,000 clones, roughly 80% of them singletons. Sequencing was performed on peripheral blood. The receptors come from a man aged 50 or older with active COVID-19.

The chain recombines TRBV7-8 with TRBJ2-7, with TRBD1 identical over 8 bases. The CDR3 runs to 15 residues. Trimming removed 4 bases from V and 3 bases from J; junction bases left unmatched: 8. The germline V gene encodes CDR1 SGHVS and CDR2 FQNEAQ. The CDR3 DNA reads as TGTGCCAGCAGCTCGCGAGACAGGGGTGTCTACGAGCAGTACTTC. This sequence encodes CASSSRDRGVYEQYF.

V and J are TRBV27 and TRBJ1-6; a weak D match, TRBD1 (5 bases). Per the germline V gene, CDR1 is MNHEY and CDR2 is SMNVEV (reference sequence). The CDR3 runs to 17 residues. The germline V and J ends were trimmed by 0 bases and 7 bases, with 16 bases remaining between them. CDR3 residues: CASSLSRRAGWNSPLHF. CDR3 bases: TGTGCCAGCAGTTTATCGAGACGGGCAGGGTGGAATTCACCCCTCCACTTT.

The rearrangement uses TRBV7-3 and TRBJ2-1; D is unclear. The CDR3 loop spans 15 amino acids. Germline V lookup: CDR1 SGHTA, CDR2 FQGTGA. Trimming cost V 2 bases and J 0 bases, with 8 bases left between them. The CDR3 loop reads CASSLGASSYNEQFF. DNA of the CDR3: TGTGCCAGCAGCTTAGGAGCGAGCTCCTACAATGAGCAGTTCTTC.

This sequence joins TRBV11-2 and TRBJ1-2; the D is unclear. Trimming removed 5 bases at V and 4 bases at J, with 8 bases between. This CDR3 region has 12 residues. The germline gives CDR1 SGHAT, CDR2 FQNNGV. In DNA form, the CDR3 reads TGTGCCAGCAGCCCCGGAGGCTATGGCTACACCTTC. Protein: CASSPGGYGYTF.

This chain links TRBV27 with TRBJ1-6; TRBD1 aligns across 9 bases. V trimming: 4 bases; J trimming: 7 bases; junction bases outside the gene matches: 14. CDR3 size: 18 residues. The germline V gene has CDR1 MNHEY and CDR2 SMNVEV (reference sequence). The CDR3 bases are TGTGCCAGCAGTTCTCCACCGGGACAGGGTACTAAGAATTCACCCCTCCACTTT. Protein product: CASSSPPGQGTKNSPLHF.

The rearrangement uses TRBV6-5 and TRBJ2-1; a weak D match, TRBD1 (5 bases). The CDR3 runs 14 residues. V lost 4 bases and J lost 5, with 12 bases in between. From germline, CDR1 is MNHEY and CDR2 SVGAGI. The CDR3 DNA sequence: TGTGCCAGCAGTTCGACATCGACAGACAATGAGCAGTTCTTC. Translating gives CASSSTSTDNEQFF.